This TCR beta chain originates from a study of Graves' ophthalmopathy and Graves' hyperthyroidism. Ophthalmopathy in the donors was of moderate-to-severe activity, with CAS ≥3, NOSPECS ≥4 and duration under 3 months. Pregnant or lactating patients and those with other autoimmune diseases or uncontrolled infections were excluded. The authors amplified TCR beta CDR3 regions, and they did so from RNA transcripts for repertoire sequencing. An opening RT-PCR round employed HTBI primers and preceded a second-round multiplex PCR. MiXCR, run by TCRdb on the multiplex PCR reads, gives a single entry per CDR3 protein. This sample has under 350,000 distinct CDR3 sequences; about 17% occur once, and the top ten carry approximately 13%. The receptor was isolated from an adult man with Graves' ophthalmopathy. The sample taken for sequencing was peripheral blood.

CDR3 sequence: CASSLGTGTGPGYTF. DNA for the CDR3: TGTGCCAGCAGTCTGGGGACCGGGACAGGCCCGGGCTACACCTTC. The rearrangement joins TRBV6-4 to TRBJ1-2; 8 nucleotides line up with TRBD1. V dropped 5 bases and J dropped 8; count of bases not matched to a gene: 13. The CDR3 length is 15 residues. Per germline, CDR1 MRHNA and CDR2 SNTAGT.